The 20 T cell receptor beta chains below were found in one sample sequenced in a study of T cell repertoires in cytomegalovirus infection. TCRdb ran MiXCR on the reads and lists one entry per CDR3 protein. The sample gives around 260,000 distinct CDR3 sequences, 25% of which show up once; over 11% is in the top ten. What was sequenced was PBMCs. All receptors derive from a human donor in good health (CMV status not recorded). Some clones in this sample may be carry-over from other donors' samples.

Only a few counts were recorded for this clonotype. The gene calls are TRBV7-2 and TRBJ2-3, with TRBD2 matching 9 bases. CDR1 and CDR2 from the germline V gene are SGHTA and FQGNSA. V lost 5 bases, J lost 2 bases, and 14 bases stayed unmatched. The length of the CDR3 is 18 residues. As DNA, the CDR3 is TGTGCCAGCAGCACACGCCGCCCCCCTAGCGGGGCCACAGATACGCAGTATTTT. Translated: CASSTRRPPSGATDTQYF.

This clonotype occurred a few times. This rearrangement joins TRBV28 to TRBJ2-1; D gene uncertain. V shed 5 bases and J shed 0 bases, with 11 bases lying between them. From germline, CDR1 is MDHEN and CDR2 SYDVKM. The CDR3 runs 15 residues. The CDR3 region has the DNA TGTGCCAGCAGTCCCGACACGAGCTCCTACAATGAGCAGTTCTTC. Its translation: CASSPDTSSYNEQFF.

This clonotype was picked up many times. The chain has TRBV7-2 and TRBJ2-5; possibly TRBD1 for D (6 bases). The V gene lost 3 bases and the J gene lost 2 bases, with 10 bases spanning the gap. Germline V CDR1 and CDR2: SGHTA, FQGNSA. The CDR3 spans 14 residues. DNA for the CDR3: TGTGCCAGCAGCTTTCAAAGGGGGCAAGAGACCCAGTACTTC. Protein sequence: CASSFQRGQETQYF.

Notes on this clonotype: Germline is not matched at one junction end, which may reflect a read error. This CDR3 reads CSAREPRREKLFF. DNA of the CDR3: TGCAGTGCCAGAGAGCCTCGTAGGGAAAAACTGTTTTTT. This chain uses TRBV20-1 with TRBJ1-4; no definite D call. The CDR3 is made up of 13 amino acids. Germline V gene lookup returns CDR1 DFQATT and CDR2 SNEGSKA (reference sequence).

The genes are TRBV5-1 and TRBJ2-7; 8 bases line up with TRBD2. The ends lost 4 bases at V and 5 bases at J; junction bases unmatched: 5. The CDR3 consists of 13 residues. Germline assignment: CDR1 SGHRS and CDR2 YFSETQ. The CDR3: CASSIAGLNEQYF. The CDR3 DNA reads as TGCGCCAGCAGCATAGCGGGACTCAACGAGCAGTACTTC.

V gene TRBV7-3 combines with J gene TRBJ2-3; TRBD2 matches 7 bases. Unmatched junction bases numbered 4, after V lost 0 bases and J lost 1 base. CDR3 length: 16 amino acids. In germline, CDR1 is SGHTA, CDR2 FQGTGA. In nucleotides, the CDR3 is TGTGCCAGCAGCTTAACTGGGGCGGGGGGCACAGATACGCAGTATTTT. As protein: CASSLTGAGGTDTQYF.

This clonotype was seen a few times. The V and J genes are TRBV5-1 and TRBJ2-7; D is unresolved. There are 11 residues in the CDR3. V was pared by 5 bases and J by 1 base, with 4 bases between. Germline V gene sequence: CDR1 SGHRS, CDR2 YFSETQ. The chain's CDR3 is CASRESYEQYF. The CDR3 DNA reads TGCGCCAGCAGGGAATCCTACGAGCAGTACTTC.

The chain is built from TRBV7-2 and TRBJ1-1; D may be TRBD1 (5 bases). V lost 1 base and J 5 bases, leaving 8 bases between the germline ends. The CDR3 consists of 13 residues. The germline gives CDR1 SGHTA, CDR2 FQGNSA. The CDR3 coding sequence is TGTGCCAGCAGCTTAGGCAGGGTGACTGAAGCTTTCTTT. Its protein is CASSLGRVTEAFF. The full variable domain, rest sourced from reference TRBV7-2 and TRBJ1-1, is GAGVSQSPSNKVTEKGKDVELRCDPISGHTALYWYRQSLGQGLEFLIYFQGNSAPDKSGLPSDRFSAERTGGSVSTLTIQRTQQEDSAVYLCASSLGRVTEAFFGQGTRLTVV.

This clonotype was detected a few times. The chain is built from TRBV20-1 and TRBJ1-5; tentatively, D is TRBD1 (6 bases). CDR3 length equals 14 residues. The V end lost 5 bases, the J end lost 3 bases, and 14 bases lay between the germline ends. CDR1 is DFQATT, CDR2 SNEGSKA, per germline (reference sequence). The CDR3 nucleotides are TGCAGTGCTCAAGCAGGGGTTAACAATCAGCCCCAGCATTTT. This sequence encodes CSAQAGVNNQPQHF.

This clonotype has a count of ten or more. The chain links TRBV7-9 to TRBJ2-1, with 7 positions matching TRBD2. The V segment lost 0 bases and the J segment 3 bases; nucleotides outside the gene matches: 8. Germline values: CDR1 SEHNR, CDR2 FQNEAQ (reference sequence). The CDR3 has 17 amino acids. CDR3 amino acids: CASSLARGGGNYNEQFF. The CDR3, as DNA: TGTGCCAGCAGCTTAGCGCGGGGCGGGGGAAACTACAATGAGCAGTTCTTC.

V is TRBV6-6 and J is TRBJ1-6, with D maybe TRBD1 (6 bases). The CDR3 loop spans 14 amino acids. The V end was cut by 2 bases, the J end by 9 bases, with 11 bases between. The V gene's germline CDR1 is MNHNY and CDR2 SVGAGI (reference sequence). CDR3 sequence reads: CASSYDRIVSPLHF. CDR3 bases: TGTGCCAGCAGTTACGACAGGATCGTTTCACCCCTCCACTTT.

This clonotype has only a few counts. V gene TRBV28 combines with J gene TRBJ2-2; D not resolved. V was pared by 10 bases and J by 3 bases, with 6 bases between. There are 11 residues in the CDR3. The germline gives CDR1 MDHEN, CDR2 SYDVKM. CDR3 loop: CATPYTGELFF. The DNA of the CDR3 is TGTGCCACCCCTTACACCGGGGAGCTGTTTTTT.

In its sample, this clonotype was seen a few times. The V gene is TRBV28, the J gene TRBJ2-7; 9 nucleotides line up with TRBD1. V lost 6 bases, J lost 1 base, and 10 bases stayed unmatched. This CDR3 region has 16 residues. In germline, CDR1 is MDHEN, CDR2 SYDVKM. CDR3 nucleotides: TGTGCCAGCAGCGAACCTCCGGGACAGGGATCCTACGAGCAGTACTTC. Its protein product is CASSEPPGQGSYEQYF.

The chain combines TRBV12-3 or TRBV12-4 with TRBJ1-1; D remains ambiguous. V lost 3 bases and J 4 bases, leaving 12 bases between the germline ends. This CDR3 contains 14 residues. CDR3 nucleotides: TGTGCCAGCAGTTTCAGCCCCCCTCGCACTGAAGCTTTCTTT. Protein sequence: CASSFSPPRTEAFF.

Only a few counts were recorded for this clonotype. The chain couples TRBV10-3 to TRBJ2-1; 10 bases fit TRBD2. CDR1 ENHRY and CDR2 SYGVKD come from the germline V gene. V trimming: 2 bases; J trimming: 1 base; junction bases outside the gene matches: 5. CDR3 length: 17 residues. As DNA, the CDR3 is TGTGCCATCAGTGAGCTGATAGCGGGGGGATCCTACAATGAGCAGTTCTTC. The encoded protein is CAISELIAGGSYNEQFF.

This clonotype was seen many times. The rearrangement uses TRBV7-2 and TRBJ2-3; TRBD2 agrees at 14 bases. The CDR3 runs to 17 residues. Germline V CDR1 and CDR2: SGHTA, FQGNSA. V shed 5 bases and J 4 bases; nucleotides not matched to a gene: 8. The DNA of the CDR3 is TGTGCCAGCAGCGCCCGACTAGCGGGGGGGGGCCCAGATACGCAGTATTTT. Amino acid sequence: CASSARLAGGGPDTQYF. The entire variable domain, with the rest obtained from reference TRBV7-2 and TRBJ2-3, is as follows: GAGVSQSPSNKVTEKGKDVELRCDPISGHTALYWYRQSLGQGLEFLIYFQGNSAPDKSGLPSDRFSAERTGGSVSTLTIQRTQQEDSAVYLCASSARLAGGGPDTQYFGPGTRLTVL.

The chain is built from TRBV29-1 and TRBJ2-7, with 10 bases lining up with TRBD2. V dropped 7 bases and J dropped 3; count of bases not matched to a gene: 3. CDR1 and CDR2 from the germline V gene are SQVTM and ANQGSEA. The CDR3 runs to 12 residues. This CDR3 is CSATSGLYEQYF. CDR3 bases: TGCAGCGCGACTAGCGGGCTCTACGAGCAGTACTTC.

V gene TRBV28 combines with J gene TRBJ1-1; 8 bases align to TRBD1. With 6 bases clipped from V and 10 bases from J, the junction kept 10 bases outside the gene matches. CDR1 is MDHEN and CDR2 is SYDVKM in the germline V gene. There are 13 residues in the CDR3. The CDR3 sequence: CASRKGQGFRAFF. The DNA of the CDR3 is TGTGCCAGCAGAAAAGGACAGGGATTCAGAGCTTTCTTT. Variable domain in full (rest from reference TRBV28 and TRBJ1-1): DVKVTQSSRYLVKRTGEKVFLECVQDMDHENMFWYRQDPGLGLRLIYFSYDVKMKEKGDIPEGYSVSREKKERFSLILESASTNQTSMYLCASRKGQGFRAFFGQGTRLTVV.

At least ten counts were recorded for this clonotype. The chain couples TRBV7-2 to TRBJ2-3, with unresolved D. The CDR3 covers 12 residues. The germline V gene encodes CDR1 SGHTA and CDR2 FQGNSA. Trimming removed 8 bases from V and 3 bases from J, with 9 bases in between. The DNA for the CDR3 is TGTGCCAGCGAACTGTCGACAGATACGCAGTATTTT. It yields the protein CASELSTDTQYF.

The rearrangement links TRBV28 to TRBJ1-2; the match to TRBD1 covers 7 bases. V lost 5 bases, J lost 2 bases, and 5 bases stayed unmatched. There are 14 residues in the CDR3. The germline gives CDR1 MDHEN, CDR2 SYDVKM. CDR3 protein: CASSTGQTNYGYTF. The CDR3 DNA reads TGTGCCAGCAGTACGGGACAGACCAACTATGGCTACACCTTC.